Detailed here is one T cell receptor beta chain. What it recognizes is unknown. This specimen comes from a study of cytotoxic CD8 clonotypes in ibrutinib-treated CLL. Study as a whole: The patients, under 13 relapsed/refractory and approximately 14 treatment-naive, included approximately 17 who were IGHV unmutated. By median around 74 months, roughly 12 had progressed and approximately 14 stayed remitted; responses had been 2 complete and 25 or so partial. Collecting the response samples happened after a median roughly eleven months of treatment, with a range of 6 to 36.

CDR1 LNHDA and CDR2 SQIVND come from the germline V gene (reference sequence). The CDR3 runs to 16 residues. Trimming took 11 bases from V and 1 from J, leaving 20 bases between them. Study-wide results and limits: Upon ibrutinib response clonality rose, and upon progression it fell back toward baseline.

The repertoire was sequenced with immunoSEQ multiplex PCR; TCRdb's copy has only in-frame clones and lacks some. The table records approximately 130,000 clones, roughly 84% of them present only once. The material was PBMCs, obtained after 24 months of ibrutinib treatment. The TCR sequence derives from a human donor with chronic lymphocytic leukemia. The J gene is TRBJ2-2, the V gene TRBV19; D is perhaps TRBD1 (6 bases). The CDR3 sequence is CACPTIRGGNTGELFF. In nucleotides, the CDR3 is TGTGCCTGTCCGACGATCCGAGGGGGGAACACCGGGGAGCTGTTTTTT.